These T cell receptor beta chains were read from a single sample in a study of T cells of healthy individuals. TCRdb reanalysed the 5' RACE reads using MiXCR and keeps one entry per CDR3 protein. The top ten hold approximately 6% of the sample, which has 90,000 to 100,000 distinct CDR3 sequences, around 17% seen once. These receptors came from a human donor in good health. Each CDR3 is given with its conserved first and last residue. A D gene is named only where the DNA matches it firmly. Rows may omit the clone size; those that give it use once, few, many or a size class.

clone_size: many
d_call: TRBD1
v_call: TRBV7-2
j_call: TRBJ2-7
cdr3_aa: CASSHGTAYEQYF
cdr3_nt: TGTGCCAGCAGCCATGGGACAGCCTACGAGCAGTACTTC

clone_size: -
d_call: -
v_call: TRBV29-1
j_call: TRBJ2-3
cdr3_aa: CSVTGSSTDTQYF
cdr3_nt: TGCAGCGTAACTGGCTCCAGCACAGATACGCAGTATTTT

clone_size: -
d_call: -
v_call: TRBV28
j_call: TRBJ2-7
cdr3_aa: CASSSTGREYF
cdr3_nt: TGTGCCAGCAGTTCGACAGGGAGGGAGTACTTC

clone_size: few
d_call: -
v_call: TRBV6-2/TRBV6-3
j_call: TRBJ1-1
cdr3_aa: CASSYGRFTEAFF
cdr3_nt: TGTGCCAGCAGTTACGGAAGGTTCACTGAAGCTTTCTTT

clone_size: once
d_call: -
v_call: TRBV20-1
j_call: TRBJ2-5
cdr3_aa: CSARDPLRTAQGTQYF
cdr3_nt: TGCAGTGCTAGAGACCCCCTCCGGACAGCCCAAGGGACCCAGTACTTC

clone_size: many
d_call: TRBD1
v_call: TRBV5-1
j_call: TRBJ2-5
cdr3_aa: CASSLQGQGAETQYF
cdr3_nt: TGCGCCAGCAGCTTGCAAGGACAGGGGGCTGAGACCCAGTACTTC

clone_size: few
d_call: TRBD1
v_call: TRBV6-2/TRBV6-3
j_call: TRBJ1-6
cdr3_aa: CASSHRGQGGSSYNSPLHF
cdr3_nt: TGTGCCAGCAGCCACCGAGGACAGGGGGGAAGCTCCTATAATTCACCCCTCCACTTT

clone_size: few
d_call: -
v_call: TRBV9
j_call: TRBJ1-1
cdr3_aa: CASSVRGRDTEAFF
cdr3_nt: TGTGCCAGCAGCGTCCGAGGGAGGGACACTGAAGCTTTCTTT

clone_size: -
d_call: -
v_call: TRBV20-1
j_call: TRBJ2-5
cdr3_aa: CSARDPASRETQYF
cdr3_nt: TGCAGTGCTAGAGATCCGGCTAGCCGAGAGACCCAGTACTTC

clone_size: many
d_call: TRBD1
v_call: TRBV2
j_call: TRBJ2-7
cdr3_aa: CASRGTGTAYYEQYF
cdr3_nt: TGTGCCAGCAGGGGAACCGGGACAGCGTACTACGAGCAGTACTTC

clone_size: few
d_call: -
v_call: TRBV3-1
j_call: TRBJ2-2
cdr3_aa: CASSQVWTHTGELFF
cdr3_nt: TGTGCCAGCAGCCAAGTGTGGACCCACACCGGGGAGCTGTTTTTT

clone_size: many
d_call: -
v_call: TRBV5-1
j_call: TRBJ2-3
cdr3_aa: CASSLIDTQYF
cdr3_nt: TGCGCCAGCAGCTTAATAGATACGCAGTATTTT

clone_size: many
d_call: -
v_call: TRBV7-8
j_call: TRBJ2-3
cdr3_aa: CASSLMLDTDTQYF
cdr3_nt: TGTGCCAGCAGCTTAATGCTGGACACAGATACGCAGTATTTT

clone_size: many
d_call: -
v_call: TRBV9
j_call: TRBJ2-5
cdr3_aa: CASSVGGRRYQETQYF
cdr3_nt: TGTGCCAGCAGCGTAGGGGGCAGGCGATACCAAGAGACCCAGTACTTC

clone_size: -
d_call: -
v_call: TRBV11-2
j_call: TRBJ1-6
cdr3_aa: CASSPAVVGPSPLHF
cdr3_nt: TGTGCCAGCAGTCCCGCCGTCGTGGGGCCCTCACCCCTCCACTTT

clone_size: few
d_call: -
v_call: TRBV28
j_call: TRBJ1-1
cdr3_aa: CASSLLAKTLF
cdr3_nt: TGTGCCAGCAGTTTGCTGGCCAAAACCCTCTTT

clone_size: few
d_call: -
v_call: TRBV5-6
j_call: TRBJ2-3
cdr3_aa: CASSPGYQDTQYF
cdr3_nt: TGTGCCAGCAGCCCAGGTTACCAAGATACGCAGTATTTT

clone_size: many
d_call: TRBD1
v_call: TRBV6-1
j_call: TRBJ1-6
cdr3_aa: CASSLLTGAESPLHF
cdr3_nt: TGTGCCAGCAGTTTACTAACAGGGGCCGAATCACCCCTCCACTTT

clone_size: few
d_call: -
v_call: TRBV7-2
j_call: TRBJ1-2
cdr3_aa: CASSLQGMDGYTF
cdr3_nt: TGTGCCAGCAGCTTACAGGGGATGGATGGCTACACCTTC

clone_size: many
d_call: -
v_call: TRBV20-1
j_call: TRBJ2-5
cdr3_aa: CSASQGETQYF
cdr3_nt: TGCAGTGCTAGTCAAGGAGAGACCCAGTACTTC

clone_size: many
d_call: TRBD2
v_call: TRBV20-1
j_call: TRBJ2-7
cdr3_aa: CSASLGLAGTYEQYF
cdr3_nt: TGCAGTGCTAGCCTGGGACTAGCGGGGACCTACGAGCAGTACTTC

clone_size: many
d_call: TRBD1
v_call: TRBV7-8
j_call: TRBJ2-7
cdr3_aa: CASSRDRADYEQYF
cdr3_nt: TGTGCCAGCAGCAGGGACAGGGCGGACTACGAGCAGTACTTC

clone_size: few
d_call: TRBD2
v_call: TRBV19
j_call: TRBJ2-2
cdr3_aa: CASSPMGTSGTGELFF
cdr3_nt: TGTGCCAGTAGCCCTATGGGAACTAGCGGCACCGGGGAGCTGTTTTTT

clone_size: few
d_call: TRBD1
v_call: TRBV27
j_call: TRBJ1-5
cdr3_aa: CASSSYLSSGGSNQPQHF
cdr3_nt: TGTGCCAGCAGTTCATACCTTAGTTCAGGGGGATCCAATCAGCCCCAGCATTTT

clone_size: -
d_call: -
v_call: TRBV11-2
j_call: TRBJ2-2
cdr3_aa: CASSLAGDTGELFF
cdr3_nt: TGTGCCAGCAGCTTAGCGGGGGACACCGGGGAGCTGTTTTTT

clone_size: many
d_call: -
v_call: TRBV20-1
j_call: TRBJ1-6
cdr3_aa: CSATRDAETSLHF
cdr3_nt: TGCAGTGCCACACGGGACGCGGAGACATCCCTCCACTTT

clone_size: -
d_call: TRBD2
v_call: TRBV6-2/TRBV6-3
j_call: TRBJ2-1
cdr3_aa: CASNERDNNEQFF
cdr3_nt: TGTGCCAGCAACGAGCGGGATAACAATGAGCAGTTCTTC

clone_size: few
d_call: TRBD1
v_call: TRBV7-9
j_call: TRBJ2-6
cdr3_aa: CASSYRDRFISGANVLTF
cdr3_nt: TGTGCCAGCAGCTACCGGGACAGATTTATCTCTGGGGCCAACGTCCTGACTTTC

clone_size: -
d_call: -
v_call: TRBV28
j_call: TRBJ2-3
cdr3_aa: CASSLTGPSTDTQYF
cdr3_nt: TGTGCCAGCAGTTTAACAGGGCCCAGCACAGATACGCAGTATTTT

clone_size: once
d_call: TRBD2
v_call: TRBV20-1
j_call: TRBJ2-3
cdr3_aa: CSARDRGLADSTDTQYF
cdr3_nt: TGCAGTGCTAGAGATCGGGGACTAGCGGACAGCACAGATACGCAGTATTTT

clone_size: -
d_call: TRBD2
v_call: TRBV10-3
j_call: TRBJ2-1
cdr3_aa: CAISEGLAGGNNNEQFF
cdr3_nt: TGTGCCATCAGTGAGGGGCTAGCGGGGGGTAACAACAATGAGCAGTTCTTC

clone_size: many
d_call: TRBD1
v_call: TRBV20-1
j_call: TRBJ2-1
cdr3_aa: CSAPTQSRRQGSRNEQFF
cdr3_nt: TGCAGTGCTCCTACCCAATCCCGTCGACAGGGATCGCGCAATGAGCAGTTCTTC

clone_size: few
d_call: TRBD2
v_call: TRBV10-3
j_call: TRBJ2-7
cdr3_aa: CAMSRGTSVLYEQYF
cdr3_nt: TGTGCCATGAGTCGCGGGACTAGCGTTCTCTACGAGCAGTACTTC

clone_size: few
d_call: -
v_call: TRBV6-2/TRBV6-3
j_call: TRBJ2-5
cdr3_aa: CASSYLGAKETQYF
cdr3_nt: TGTGCCAGCAGTTATCTGGGGGCCAAAGAGACCCAGTACTTC

clone_size: few
d_call: -
v_call: TRBV4-3
j_call: TRBJ2-7
cdr3_aa: CASSQATNPLYYEQYF
cdr3_nt: TGCGCCAGCAGCCAAGCTACGAACCCCCTCTACTACGAGCAGTACTTC

clone_size: many
d_call: -
v_call: TRBV5-1
j_call: TRBJ2-3
cdr3_aa: CASKQSGFTDTQYF
cdr3_nt: TGCGCCAGCAAACAAAGCGGTTTCACAGATACGCAGTATTTT

clone_size: many
d_call: TRBD1
v_call: TRBV5-1
j_call: TRBJ2-7
cdr3_aa: CASSKGQVSYEQYF
cdr3_nt: TGCGCCAGCAGCAAGGGACAGGTCTCCTACGAGCAGTACTTC

clone_size: many
d_call: -
v_call: TRBV30
j_call: TRBJ1-4
cdr3_aa: CAWSPPPPHLEEKLFF
cdr3_nt: TGTGCCTGGAGTCCTCCCCCCCCCCACCTTGAGGAAAAACTGTTTTTT

clone_size: few
d_call: -
v_call: TRBV7-2
j_call: TRBJ1-4
cdr3_aa: CASSFDQANEKLFF
cdr3_nt: TGTGCCAGCAGCTTCGATCAGGCTAATGAAAAACTGTTTTTT

clone_size: few
d_call: -
v_call: TRBV7-2
j_call: TRBJ2-7
cdr3_aa: CASSNRDTGYYEQYF
cdr3_nt: TGTGCCAGCAGCAACCGGGACACGGGGTACTACGAGCAGTACTTC

clone_size: many
d_call: -
v_call: TRBV9
j_call: TRBJ2-1
cdr3_aa: CASSVGVFSGEQFF
cdr3_nt: TGTGCCAGCAGCGTAGGGGTCTTCAGCGGTGAGCAGTTCTTC

clone_size: few
d_call: TRBD2
v_call: TRBV20-1
j_call: TRBJ2-3
cdr3_aa: CSAQRLAGGLDTQYF
cdr3_nt: TGCAGTGCCCAAAGACTAGCGGGAGGCCTAGATACGCAGTATTTT

clone_size: few
d_call: -
v_call: TRBV27
j_call: TRBJ1-5
cdr3_aa: CASSLSGDPSNQPQHF
cdr3_nt: TGTGCCAGCAGTTTATCCGGGGATCCGAGCAATCAGCCCCAGCATTTT

clone_size: many
d_call: TRBD2
v_call: TRBV28
j_call: TRBJ2-1
cdr3_aa: CASKVLAGGRDNEQFF
cdr3_nt: TGTGCCAGCAAGGTGCTAGCGGGGGGGCGGGACAATGAGCAGTTCTTC

clone_size: few
d_call: -
v_call: TRBV6-2/TRBV6-3
j_call: TRBJ2-7
cdr3_aa: CASSPRVLSYEQYF
cdr3_nt: TGTGCCAGCAGTCCCCGAGTACTCTCCTACGAGCAGTACTTC

clone_size: -
d_call: -
v_call: TRBV29-1
j_call: TRBJ2-3
cdr3_aa: CSVKTSPGAPDTQYF
cdr3_nt: TGCAGCGTGAAGACCTCCCCGGGAGCCCCAGATACGCAGTATTTT

clone_size: many
d_call: TRBD1
v_call: TRBV6-5
j_call: TRBJ1-2
cdr3_aa: CASSYLRTGGGYGYTF
cdr3_nt: TGTGCCAGCAGTTACCTAAGGACAGGGGGCGGCTATGGCTACACCTTC

clone_size: few
d_call: TRBD1
v_call: TRBV6-5
j_call: TRBJ1-5
cdr3_aa: CASSGQGGMHQHF
cdr3_nt: TGTGCCAGCAGCGGACAGGGGGGCATGCACCAGCATTTT

clone_size: few
d_call: TRBD2
v_call: TRBV29-1
j_call: TRBJ2-3
cdr3_aa: CSVEEREMGFTDTQYF
cdr3_nt: TGCAGCGTTGAAGAGCGGGAGATGGGCTTCACAGATACGCAGTATTTT

clone_size: -
d_call: TRBD2
v_call: TRBV7-9
j_call: TRBJ2-7
cdr3_aa: CASSLTSGGPSSYEQYF
cdr3_nt: TGTGCCAGCAGCTTGACTAGCGGGGGCCCGAGCTCCTACGAGCAGTACTTC

clone_size: -
d_call: TRBD2
v_call: TRBV6-6
j_call: TRBJ2-3
cdr3_aa: CASSRTTLQFLAESTDTQYF
cdr3_nt: TGTGCCAGCAGTCGCACCACCCTCCAGTTCCTAGCGGAGAGCACAGATACGCAGTATTTT

clone_size: -
d_call: TRBD2
v_call: TRBV20-1
j_call: TRBJ2-5
cdr3_aa: CSPMTSGGGETQYF
cdr3_nt: TGCAGTCCGATGACTAGCGGGGGAGGAGAGACCCAGTACTTC

clone_size: many
d_call: -
v_call: TRBV3-1
j_call: TRBJ2-5
cdr3_aa: CASSQDPEDREETQYF
cdr3_nt: TGTGCCAGCAGCCAAGATCCGGAGGACAGAGAAGAGACCCAGTACTTC